Shown below are 24 T cell receptor beta chains from a single sample sequenced in a study of regulatory T cells in long-lasting Graves disease. iRepertoire HTBI primers and Arm-PCR of CDR3 regions built TCR beta libraries. TCRdb ran MiXCR on the multiplex PCR reads and lists one entry per CDR3 protein. The data contain fewer than 550,000 distinct CDR3 sequences, 20% to 25% of them singletons. This sample's time point: persistent/refractory GD, antithyroid drugs over 5 years with positive TRAb. Extracted PBMC RNA gave rise to the TCR library. Sequenced material: peripheral blood mononuclear cells (PBMCs), taken when the disease was refractory, from a patient treated with antithyroid drugs. The receptor source for this set is a female donor with Graves disease.

This clonotype was found a few times. The chain links TRBV7-9 to TRBJ1-2; no reliable D call. CDR3 size: 15 residues. V dropped 5 bases and J dropped 2 bases, with 15 bases sitting between them. Germline CDR1 is SEHNR and CDR2 is FQNEAQ (reference sequence). CDR3 nucleotides: TGTGCCAGCAGCCCTGGTGGGCCGCGGAACTATGGCTACACCTTC. It encodes CASSPGGPRNYGYTF.

The rearrangement joins TRBV20-1 to TRBJ2-7; no definite D call. Germline V gives CDR1 DFQATT, CDR2 SNEGSKA (reference sequence). The CDR3 loop spans 12 amino acids. V dropped 2 bases and J dropped 2 bases, with 7 bases sitting between them. In nucleotides, the CDR3 is TGCAGTGCTAGAACGCCTGCCTACGAGCAGTACTTC. The encoded protein is CSARTPAYEQYF.

This clonotype was observed a handful of times. A much bigger clone sits one base away, suggesting this may be a read error. The chain joins TRBV12-3 or TRBV12-4 to TRBJ2-5, with D possibly matching TRBD2 (6 bases). CDR3 length: 13 residues. The CDR3 region is CASSFGGVQTQHF. The CDR3 DNA reads as TGTGCCAGCAGTTTTGGCGGGGTCCAGACCCAGCACTTC.

As concerns this clonotype: It may be a read error: a sequence one base away is much more abundant. This chain uses TRBV11-2 with TRBJ1-2, with a tentative D call TRBD1 (6 bases). V was clipped by 5 bases and J by 4 bases, with 17 bases between them. Germline CDR1 reads SGHAT; CDR2 reads FQNNGV. The CDR3 has 15 amino acids. The DNA of the CDR3 is TGTGCCAGCAGCCAAAACAGGGAGCGATTCTATGGCTACACCTTC. Its translation is CASSQNRERFYGYTF.

The chain combines TRBV29-1 with TRBJ1-2; no definite D call. The ends were cut back, 8 bases at V and 4 bases at J, with 11 bases in the middle. The CDR3 loop spans 11 amino acids. CDR1 SQVTM and CDR2 ANQGSEA come from the germline V gene. The CDR3 loop is CSIGEGYGYTF. CDR3 DNA sequence: TGCAGCATCGGGGAGGGCTATGGCTACACCTTC.

This clonotype was seen many times. The V and J genes are TRBV20-1 and TRBJ2-7; 12 nucleotides line up with TRBD2. Germline V CDR1 and CDR2: DFQATT, SNEGSKA (reference sequence). Losses at the gene ends were 1 base for V and 3 bases for J; bases not matched to a gene: 13. The CDR3 has 18 amino acids. The CDR3: CSARGYGLAGFWGYEQYF. The CDR3 DNA reads as TGCAGTGCTAGAGGATACGGACTAGCGGGGTTCTGGGGCTACGAGCAGTACTTC.

This clonotype was observed a few times. The chain employs TRBV6-1 and TRBJ2-3, with 7 bases matching TRBD1. The CDR3 extends over 15 amino acids. Germline lookup yields CDR1 MNHNS and CDR2 SASEGT. J gave up 2 bases and V 1 base, and 3 bases lay outside the gene matches. The CDR3 reads CASSEVGTVTDTQYF. CDR3 nucleotide sequence: TGTGCCAGCAGTGAAGTCGGGACAGTCACAGATACGCAGTATTTT.

Only one count was recorded for this clonotype. Here the CDR3 DNA reads TGTGCCAGTAGTATGCCAAATAGGAATCAGCCCCAGCATTTT. Translation gives CASSMPNRNQPQHF. This chain uses TRBV19 with TRBJ1-5; D gene unclear. V gave up 3 bases and J gave up 4 bases, with 10 bases separating them. The length of the CDR3 is 14 residues. Germline-derived CDR1 and CDR2 are LNHDA and SQIVND (reference sequence). The full variable domain, in which reference TRBV19 and TRBJ1-5 provide the parts outside the CDR3, is DGGITQSPKYLFRKEGQNVTLSCEQNLNHDAMYWYRQDPGQGLRLIYYSQIVNDFQKGDIAEGYSVSREKKESFPLTVTSAQKNPTAFYLCASSMPNRNQPQHFGDGTRLSIL.

A remark on this clonotype: Since a much larger clone is just one base distant, this may be a read error. The V call is TRBV13, the J call TRBJ2-7; D is possibly TRBD2 (6 bases). The V gene's germline CDR1 is PRHDT and CDR2 FYEKMQ (reference sequence). The V end lost 5 bases, the J end lost 2 bases, and 16 bases lay between the germline ends. This CDR3 comprises 15 residues. CDR3 protein: CASSNGGISAYEQYF. The CDR3 coding sequence is TGTGCCAGCAGCAATGGCGGGATCTCCGCCTACGAGCAGTACTTC.

This clonotype was picked up many times. The chain combines TRBV28 with TRBJ1-5, with no clear D. Germline-derived CDR1 and CDR2 are MDHEN and SYDVKM. Trimming cost V 5 bases and J 0 bases, with 11 bases left between them. The CDR3 is made up of 15 amino acids. CDR3 in amino acids: CASSPAGGSNQPQHF. In DNA, the CDR3 is TGTGCCAGCAGTCCAGCGGGAGGTAGCAATCAGCCCCAGCATTTT.

There are a few counts of this clonotype. Just one base apart from a much larger clone, this may be a read error. The V and J genes are TRBV3-1 and TRBJ2-5, with D possibly matching TRBD1 (5 bases). The CDR3 runs 13 residues. Germline CDR1 LGHDT, CDR2 YNNKEL (reference sequence). The CDR3 DNA sequence: TGTGCCAGCAGCCAGCGACAGCAAGAGACCCAGCACTTC. Its translation is CASSQRQQETQHF.

This clonotype was recorded at least ten times. This chain links TRBV6-2 or TRBV6-3 with TRBJ2-2; D possibly corresponds to TRBD1 (5 bases). Germline-derived CDR1 and CDR2 are MNHEY and SVGEGT. The CDR3 loop spans 16 amino acids. The V gene lost 6 bases and the J gene lost 5 bases, with 19 bases spanning the gap. The CDR3 sequence is CASRVIVTDGTGELFF. DNA for the CDR3: TGTGCCAGCAGAGTTATAGTGACAGACGGTACCGGGGAGCTGTTTTTT.

As concerns this clonotype: Sequence at one end of the junction differs from germline and may be a read error. CDR3 coding DNA: TGTGCCAGCAGTGTGAACTCTGGGGCCAACGTTCTGACTTTC. Its translation is CASSVNSGANVLTF. The chain has TRBV6-2 or TRBV6-3 and TRBJ2-6; a possible D gene is TRBD1 (5 bases). CDR1 MNHEY and CDR2 SVGEGT come from the germline V gene. The CDR3 covers 14 residues.

This clonotype was seen repeatedly, ten times or more. The CDR3 sequence is CASSFHNLGRYYGYTF. The CDR3 DNA reads TGTGCCAGCAGTTTCCATAACCTTGGACGGTACTATGGCTACACCTTC. This sequence joins TRBV28 and TRBJ1-2, with D unresolved. From germline, CDR1 is MDHEN and CDR2 SYDVKM. Deletions cut 3 bases from V and 3 bases from J, with 17 bases between. This CDR3 is 16 amino acids long.

There are many counts of this clonotype. The chain combines TRBV28 with TRBJ1-5; no definite D call. CDR3 length: 15 amino acids. Trimming took 2 bases from V and 0 from J, leaving 8 bases between them. The V gene's germline CDR1 is MDHEN and CDR2 SYDVKM. The CDR3 loop reads CASSLTGYSNQPQHF. CDR3 bases: TGTGCCAGCAGTTTAACGGGATATAGCAATCAGCCCCAGCATTTT.

This clonotype was found many times. The CDR3 DNA follows: TGTGCCACCCTTCCCGGGGACCAAGAGACCCAGTACTTC. Its protein is CATLPGDQETQYF. The genes are TRBV6-1 and TRBJ2-5; D is perhaps TRBD2 (5 bases). CDR3 length: 13 amino acids. CDR1 and CDR2 (germline): MNHNS, SASEGT. Deletions cut 10 bases from V and 0 bases from J, with 12 bases between.

This clonotype was counted a few times. The chain uses TRBV7-2 and TRBJ2-3; D not resolved. The germline gives CDR1 SGHTA, CDR2 FQGNSA. The CDR3 is 12 amino acids. Between the trimmed V and J ends, which lost 2 bases and 7 bases, there was a span of 7 bases. DNA of the CDR3: TGTGCCAGCAGCTTAACCTATTATACGCAGTATTTT. Protein product: CASSLTYYTQYF.

This clonotype showed up many times. This sequence joins TRBV3-1 and TRBJ1-2; no reliable D call. Trimming stripped 6 bases from V and 5 bases from J, with 22 bases between. The CDR3 length is 16 residues. Germline-derived CDR1 and CDR2 are LGHDT and YNNKEL (reference sequence). CDR3 coding DNA: TGTGCCAGCAGACGAGGTTTAGGCCCAAGAGGGTATGGCTACACCTTC. As protein: CASRRGLGPRGYGYTF.

This clonotype was seen a few times. The chain joins TRBV29-1 to TRBJ1-2; D remains unclear. Germline CDR1 is SQVTM and CDR2 is ANQGSEA. V lost 2 bases to trimming and J lost 8 bases, with 12 bases between them. There are 12 residues in the CDR3. The CDR3 sequence: CSVEREEGGYTF. The DNA of the CDR3 is TGCAGCGTTGAACGGGAGGAAGGGGGCTACACCTTC.

The chain is built from TRBV28 and TRBJ1-2, with 9 bases aligning to TRBD1. J gave up 4 bases and V 6 bases, and 6 bases lay outside the gene matches. The CDR3 spans 14 residues. Looked up from germline, CDR1 is MDHEN and CDR2 is SYDVKM. The CDR3 protein is CASRSQGASYGYTF. Written as DNA, the CDR3 is TGTGCCAGCAGGTCACAGGGGGCGAGCTATGGCTACACCTTC.

This clonotype was seen many times. The J gene is TRBJ2-5, the V gene TRBV2, with unresolved D. The germline V and J ends were trimmed by 4 bases and 5 bases, with 5 bases remaining between them. CDR1 SNHLY and CDR2 FYNNEI come from the germline V gene. The length of the CDR3 is 11 residues. The CDR3 sequence is CASSGPETQYF. CDR3 sequence (DNA): TGTGCCAGCAGTGGGCCGGAGACCCAGTACTTC.

The chain is built from TRBV19 and TRBJ1-2; D not certain. Germline loops: CDR1 LNHDA, CDR2 SQIVND (reference sequence). This CDR3 is 15 amino acids long. V was trimmed by 3 bases and J by 0 bases, leaving 11 bases between them. The CDR3 loop reads CASSIGRTPNYGYTF. In nucleotides, the CDR3 is TGTGCCAGTAGTATCGGCAGGACCCCTAACTATGGCTACACCTTC. The full variable domain, with the rest looked up from reference TRBV19 and TRBJ1-2, is DGGITQSPKYLFRKEGQNVTLSCEQNLNHDAMYWYRQDPGQGLRLIYYSQIVNDFQKGDIAEGYSVSREKKESFPLTVTSAQKNPTAFYLCASSIGRTPNYGYTFGSGTRLTVV.

V gene TRBV20-1 combines with J gene TRBJ1-2; the match to TRBD1 covers 7 bases. Germline CDR1 reads DFQATT; CDR2 reads SNEGSKA (reference sequence). This CDR3 has 14 residues. V shed 6 bases and J 3 bases; nucleotides not matched to a gene: 10. CDR3 amino acids: CSAPTGQSDYGYTF. CDR3 bases: TGCAGTGCGCCCACGGGACAGTCGGACTATGGCTACACCTTC.

This clonotype came up once. A far larger clone is only one base removed, so a read error is likely. The genes are TRBV6-1 and TRBJ1-6, with D perhaps matching TRBD1 (5 bases). Germline lookup yields CDR1 MNHNS and CDR2 SASEGT. This CDR3 region has 15 residues. V was cut by 6 bases and J by 4 bases, with 13 bases left in between. DNA for the CDR3: TGTGCCAGCAGACAGGCTGACACGTATAATTCACCCCTCCACTTT. It is translated as CASRQADTYNSPLHF.